The next 9 T cell receptor beta chains were all read from a single sample in a study of molecular identifiers for immune sequencing clone quantification. TCRdb reprocessed the PCR reads via MiXCR and lists one record per CDR3 protein. Seen here are 400,000 to 600,000 distinct CDR3 sequences, 20% to 25% observed once, and the top ten hold approximately 0.84%. Sequences were obtained from naive CD8+ T cells from blood, with Jurkat cell RNA spiked in. Stated subset: FACS-sorted CD8+CD4-CCR7+CD45RA+ naive T cells. These receptors were collected from a human donor in good health. Some libraries in this study had Jurkat cell RNA spiked in.

This clonotype was observed at least ten times. The chain joins TRBV5-1 to TRBJ2-7; 8 bases match TRBD1. Germline V lookup: CDR1 SGHRS, CDR2 YFSETQ. The CDR3 consists of 14 residues. Trimming at V came to 5 bases and at J to 3 bases, leaving 7 bases not matched to a gene. The CDR3 nucleotides read TGCGCCAGCAGGCCTGGACAGGGTTTCTACGAGCAGTACTTC. Translating it yields CASRPGQGFYEQYF.

The V gene is TRBV20-1, the J gene TRBJ2-7, with 7 bases aligning to TRBD2. The germline gives CDR1 DFQATT, CDR2 SNEGSKA (reference sequence). The ends lost 0 bases at V and 2 bases at J; junction bases unmatched: 7. This CDR3 has 15 residues. The CDR3 DNA follows: TGCAGTGCTAGAGATGGGGCTAGCGGAGCCTACGAGCAGTACTTC. Its translation is CSARDGASGAYEQYF.

Many counts were recorded for this clonotype. The chain combines TRBV7-8 with TRBJ2-6; D possibly corresponds to TRBD2 (5 bases). CDR1 is SGHVS and CDR2 is FQNEAQ in the germline V gene. The CDR3 totals 17 residues. The V gene lost 2 bases and the J gene lost 4 bases, with 15 bases spanning the gap. The CDR3 DNA reads as TGTGCCAGCAGCTTACGCAGACCGGGGTACGGGGCCAACGTCCTGACTTTC. Translating it yields CASSLRRPGYGANVLTF. Variable domain in full (rest from reference TRBV7-8 and TRBJ2-6): GAGVSQSPRYKVAKRGQDVALRCDPISGHVSLFWYQQALGQGPEFLTYFQNEAQLDKSGLPSDRFFAERPEGSVSTLKIQRTQQEDSAVYLCASSLRRPGYGANVLTFGAGSRLTVL.

The chain carries TRBV6-1 and TRBJ2-7, with 7 positions matching TRBD2. The CDR3 is 15 amino acids. Germline CDR1 and CDR2: MNHNS and SASEGT. J lost 3 bases, V lost 1 base, and 6 bases had no gene match. The CDR3 sequence is CASSEVAAGIYEQYF. CDR3 coding DNA: TGTGCCAGCAGTGAAGTTGCAGCGGGGATCTACGAGCAGTACTTC.

This clonotype was recorded a few times. The chain is built from TRBV4-1 and TRBJ2-7; no reliable D call. The germline V and J ends were trimmed by 1 base and 3 bases, with 10 bases remaining between them. CDR1 and CDR2 (germline): MGHRA, YSYEKL. The CDR3 runs to 14 residues. CDR3 sequence: CASSQGPENYEQYF. DNA of the CDR3: TGCGCCAGCAGCCAAGGACCCGAGAACTACGAGCAGTACTTC.

As regards this clonotype: Its ends do not fully match the called genes, so a read error is possible. The chain joins TRBV7-9 to TRBJ1-4; TRBD1 might be the D (6 bases). Per the germline V gene, CDR1 is SEHNR and CDR2 is FQNEAQ (reference sequence). The CDR3 extends over 18 amino acids. CDR3 protein: CASSYQAVEGHLNEKLSF. The CDR3 nucleotides are TGTGCCAGCAGCTATCAGGCTGTGGAGGGACATCTTAATGAAAAACTGTCTTTT.

Note on this clonotype: This clone may be a read error of a much larger clone one base away. The V call is TRBV27, the J call TRBJ1-5; possibly TRBD1 for D (5 bases). Trimming took 5 bases from V and 5 from J, leaving 13 bases between them. Looked up from germline, CDR1 is MNHEY and CDR2 is SMNVEV (reference sequence). The CDR3 is 14 amino acids. The CDR3 sequence is CASSPGTWDQPQHF. The CDR3 bases are TGTGCCAGCAGTCCAGGGACTTGGGATCAGCCCCAGCATTTT.

This clonotype was seen ten or more times. The genes are TRBV12-3 or TRBV12-4 and TRBJ2-7; D is unresolved. V shed 5 bases and J shed 2 bases, with 7 bases lying between them. The CDR3 runs 12 residues. The CDR3 here is CASSPGPYEQYF. The CDR3 nucleotides read TGTGCCAGCAGTCCCGGACCCTACGAGCAGTACTTC.

Comment on this clonotype: Being one base from a much bigger clone, this may be a read error. The chain couples TRBV30 to TRBJ2-5, with 8 nucleotides matching TRBD2. The CDR3 covers 16 residues. Germline V gives CDR1 GTSNPN, CDR2 SVGIG (reference sequence). CDR3 in amino acids: CAWSLRGSGVQGTQYF. The CDR3 region has the DNA TGTGCCTGGAGCCTCAGGGGTAGCGGGGTCCAAGGGACCCAGTACTTC.